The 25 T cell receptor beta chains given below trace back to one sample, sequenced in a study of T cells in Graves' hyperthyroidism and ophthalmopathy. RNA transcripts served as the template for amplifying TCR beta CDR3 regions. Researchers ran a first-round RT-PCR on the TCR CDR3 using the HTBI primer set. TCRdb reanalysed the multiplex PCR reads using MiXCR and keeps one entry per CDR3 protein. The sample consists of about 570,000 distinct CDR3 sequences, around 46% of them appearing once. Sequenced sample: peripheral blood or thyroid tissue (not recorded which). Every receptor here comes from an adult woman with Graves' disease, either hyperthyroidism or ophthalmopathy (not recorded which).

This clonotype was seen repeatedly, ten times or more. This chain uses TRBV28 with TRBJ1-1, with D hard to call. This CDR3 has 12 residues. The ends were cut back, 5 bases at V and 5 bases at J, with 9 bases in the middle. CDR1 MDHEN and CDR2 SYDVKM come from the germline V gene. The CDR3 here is CASSGDATEAFF. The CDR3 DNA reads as TGTGCCAGCAGTGGCGACGCTACTGAAGCTTTCTTT.

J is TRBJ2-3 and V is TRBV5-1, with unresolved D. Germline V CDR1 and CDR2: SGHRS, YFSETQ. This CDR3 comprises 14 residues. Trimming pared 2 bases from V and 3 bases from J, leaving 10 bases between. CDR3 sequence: CASSLSPPTDTQYF. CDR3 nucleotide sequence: TGCGCCAGCAGCTTATCTCCCCCAACAGATACGCAGTATTTT. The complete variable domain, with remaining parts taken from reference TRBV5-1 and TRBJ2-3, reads KAGVTQTPRYLIKTRGQQVTLSCSPISGHRSVSWYQQTPGQGLQFLFEYFSETQRNKGNFPGRFSGRQFSNSRSEMNVSTLELGDSALYLCASSLSPPTDTQYFGPGTRLTVL.

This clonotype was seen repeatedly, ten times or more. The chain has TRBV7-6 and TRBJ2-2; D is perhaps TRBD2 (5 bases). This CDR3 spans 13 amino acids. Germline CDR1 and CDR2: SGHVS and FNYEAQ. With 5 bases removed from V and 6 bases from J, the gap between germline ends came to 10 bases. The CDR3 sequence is CASSPRRAGELFF. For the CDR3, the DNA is TGTGCCAGCAGCCCCCGGCGGGCCGGGGAGCTGTTTTTT.

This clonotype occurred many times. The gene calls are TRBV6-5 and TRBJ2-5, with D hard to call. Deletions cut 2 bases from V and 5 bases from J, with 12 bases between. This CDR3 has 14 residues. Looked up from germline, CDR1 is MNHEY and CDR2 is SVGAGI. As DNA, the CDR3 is TGTGCCAGCAGTTACGAAGATGGCCGGGAGACCCAGTACTTC. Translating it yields CASSYEDGRETQYF.

The CDR3 reads CSATTAGAYGYTF. The DNA for the CDR3 is TGCAGTGCGACTACCGCAGGGGCCTATGGCTACACCTTC. This chain uses TRBV20-1 with TRBJ1-2, with TRBD1 as a possible D gene (6 bases). Trimming cost V 6 bases and J 4 bases, with 15 bases left between them. The CDR3 totals 13 residues. Germline V gives CDR1 DFQATT, CDR2 SNEGSKA (reference sequence).

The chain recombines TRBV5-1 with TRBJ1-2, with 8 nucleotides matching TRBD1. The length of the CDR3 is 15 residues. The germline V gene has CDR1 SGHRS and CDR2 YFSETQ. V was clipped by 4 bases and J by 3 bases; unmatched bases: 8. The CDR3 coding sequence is TGCGCCAGCAGCACCAGACCGGGACAGGACTATGGCTACACCTTC. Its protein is CASSTRPGQDYGYTF.

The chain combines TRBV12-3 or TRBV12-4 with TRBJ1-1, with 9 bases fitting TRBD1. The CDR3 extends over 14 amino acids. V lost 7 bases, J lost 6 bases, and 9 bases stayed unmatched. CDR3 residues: CASTRDRDYSEAFF. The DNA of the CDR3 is TGTGCCAGCACCCGGGACAGGGACTACTCTGAAGCTTTCTTT.

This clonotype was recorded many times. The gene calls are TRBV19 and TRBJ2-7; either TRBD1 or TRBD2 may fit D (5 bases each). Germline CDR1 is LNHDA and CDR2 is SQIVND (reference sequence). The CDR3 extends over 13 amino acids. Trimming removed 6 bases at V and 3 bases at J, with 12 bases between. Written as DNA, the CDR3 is TGTGCCAGTAGCTGGGACGGAGGCTACGAGCAGTACTTC. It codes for CASSWDGGYEQYF.

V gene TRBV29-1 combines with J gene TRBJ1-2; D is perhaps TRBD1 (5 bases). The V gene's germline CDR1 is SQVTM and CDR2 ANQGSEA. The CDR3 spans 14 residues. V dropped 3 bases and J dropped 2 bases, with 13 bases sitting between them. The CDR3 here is CSVDLATVNYGYTF. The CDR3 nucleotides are TGCAGCGTTGATCTTGCGACAGTGAACTATGGCTACACCTTC.

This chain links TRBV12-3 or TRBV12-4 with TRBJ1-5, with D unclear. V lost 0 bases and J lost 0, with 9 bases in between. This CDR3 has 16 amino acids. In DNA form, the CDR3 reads TGTGCCAGCAGTTTAGCTGTCGCAAATAGCAATCAGCCCCAGCATTTT. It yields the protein CASSLAVANSNQPQHF.

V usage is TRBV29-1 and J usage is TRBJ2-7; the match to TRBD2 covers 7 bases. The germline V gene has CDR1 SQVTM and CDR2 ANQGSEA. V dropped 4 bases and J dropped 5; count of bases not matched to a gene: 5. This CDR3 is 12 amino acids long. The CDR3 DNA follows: TGCAGCGTTGGGGCGGGAGACGACGAGCAGTACTTC. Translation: CSVGAGDDEQYF.

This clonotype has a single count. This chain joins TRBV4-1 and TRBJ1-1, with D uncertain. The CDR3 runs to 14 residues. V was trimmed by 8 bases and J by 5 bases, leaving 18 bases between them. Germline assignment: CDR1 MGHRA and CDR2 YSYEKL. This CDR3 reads CASAGILFGTEAFF. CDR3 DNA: TGCGCCAGCGCGGGGATCCTGTTCGGAACTGAAGCTTTCTTT.

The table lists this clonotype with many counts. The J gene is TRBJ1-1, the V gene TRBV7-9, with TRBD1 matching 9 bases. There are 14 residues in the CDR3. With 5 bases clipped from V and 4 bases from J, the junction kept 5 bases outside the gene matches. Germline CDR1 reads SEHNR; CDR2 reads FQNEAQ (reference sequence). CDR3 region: CASSPQGAGTEAFF. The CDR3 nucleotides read TGTGCCAGCAGCCCACAGGGGGCGGGCACTGAAGCTTTCTTT.

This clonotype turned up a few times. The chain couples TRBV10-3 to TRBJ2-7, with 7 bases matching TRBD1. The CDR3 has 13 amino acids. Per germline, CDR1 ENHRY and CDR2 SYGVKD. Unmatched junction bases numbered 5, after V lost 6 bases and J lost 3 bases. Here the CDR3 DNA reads TGTGCCATCAGGACAGGGTTGGACTACGAGCAGTACTTC. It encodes CAIRTGLDYEQYF.

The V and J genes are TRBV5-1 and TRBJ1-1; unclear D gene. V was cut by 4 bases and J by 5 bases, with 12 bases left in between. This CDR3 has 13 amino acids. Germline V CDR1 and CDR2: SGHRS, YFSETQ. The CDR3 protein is CASSLLPKTEAFF. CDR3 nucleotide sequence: TGCGCCAGCAGCCTCCTCCCCAAAACTGAAGCTTTCTTT. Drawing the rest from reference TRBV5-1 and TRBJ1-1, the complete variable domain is KAGVTQTPRYLIKTRGQQVTLSCSPISGHRSVSWYQQTPGQGLQFLFEYFSETQRNKGNFPGRFSGRQFSNSRSEMNVSTLELGDSALYLCASSLLPKTEAFFGQGTRLTVV.

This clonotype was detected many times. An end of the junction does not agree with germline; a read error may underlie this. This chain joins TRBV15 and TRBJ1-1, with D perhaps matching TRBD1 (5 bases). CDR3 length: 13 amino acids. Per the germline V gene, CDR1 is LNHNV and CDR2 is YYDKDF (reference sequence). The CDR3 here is CATSGDSNTEAFF. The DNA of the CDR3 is TGTGCCACCAGCGGAGACAGCAACACTGAAGCTTTCTTT. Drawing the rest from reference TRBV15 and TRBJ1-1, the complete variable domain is DAMVIQNPRYQVTQFGKPVTLSCSQTLNHNVMYWYQQKSSQAPKLLFHYYDKDFNNEADTPDNFQSRRPNTSFCFLDIRSPGLGDTAMYLCATSGDSNTEAFFGQGTRLTVV.

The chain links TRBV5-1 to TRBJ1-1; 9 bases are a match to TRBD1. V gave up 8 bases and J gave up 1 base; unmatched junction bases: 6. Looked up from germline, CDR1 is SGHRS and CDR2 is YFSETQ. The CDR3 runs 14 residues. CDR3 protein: CASRTGAGNTEAFF. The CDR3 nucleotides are TGCGCCAGTCGGACAGGGGCGGGGAACACTGAAGCTTTCTTT. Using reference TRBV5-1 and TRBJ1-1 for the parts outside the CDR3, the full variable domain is KAGVTQTPRYLIKTRGQQVTLSCSPISGHRSVSWYQQTPGQGLQFLFEYFSETQRNKGNFPGRFSGRQFSNSRSEMNVSTLELGDSALYLCASRTGAGNTEAFFGQGTRLTVV.

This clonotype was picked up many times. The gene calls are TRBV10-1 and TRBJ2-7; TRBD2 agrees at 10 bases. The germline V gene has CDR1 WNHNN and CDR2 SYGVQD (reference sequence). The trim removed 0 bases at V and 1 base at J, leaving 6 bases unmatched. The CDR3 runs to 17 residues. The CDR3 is CASSESGLAGASYEQYF. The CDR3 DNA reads TGCGCCAGCAGTGAGTCGGGCCTAGCGGGAGCATCCTACGAGCAGTACTTC.

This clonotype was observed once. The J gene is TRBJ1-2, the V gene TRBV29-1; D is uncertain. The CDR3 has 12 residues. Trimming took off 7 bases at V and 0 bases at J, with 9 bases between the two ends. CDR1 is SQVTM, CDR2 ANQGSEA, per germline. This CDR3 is CSAPGPNYGYTF. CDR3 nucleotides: TGCAGCGCACCGGGTCCTAACTATGGCTACACCTTC.

This chain's CDR3 is CASSVTRAETQYF. CDR3 sequence (DNA): TGTGCCAGCAGTGTGACCAGGGCAGAGACCCAGTACTTC. The chain joins TRBV2 to TRBJ2-5, with D possibly being TRBD1 (5 bases). This CDR3 region has 13 residues. V lost 4 bases and J 4 bases, leaving 10 bases between the germline ends. The germline CDR1 and CDR2 sequences are SNHLY and FYNNEI.

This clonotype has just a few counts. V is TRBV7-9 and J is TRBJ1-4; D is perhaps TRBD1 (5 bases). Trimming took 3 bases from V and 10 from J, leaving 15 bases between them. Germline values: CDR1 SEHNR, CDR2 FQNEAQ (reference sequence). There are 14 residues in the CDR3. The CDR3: CASSLGPSSGKLFF. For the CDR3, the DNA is TGTGCCAGCAGCTTGGGACCGTCTTCGGGAAAACTGTTTTTT. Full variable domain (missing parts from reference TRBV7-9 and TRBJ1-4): DTGVSQNPRHKITKRGQNVTFRCDPISEHNRLYWYRQTLGQGPEFLTYFQNEAQLEKSRLLSDRFSAERPKGSFSTLEIQRTEQGDSAMYLCASSLGPSSGKLFFGSGTQLSVL.

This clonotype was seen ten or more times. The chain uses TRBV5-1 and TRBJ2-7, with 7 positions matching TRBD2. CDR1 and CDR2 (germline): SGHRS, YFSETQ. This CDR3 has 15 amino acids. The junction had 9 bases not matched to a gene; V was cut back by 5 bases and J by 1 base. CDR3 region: CASRIPTGGSYEQYF. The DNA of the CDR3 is TGCGCCAGCAGAATACCGACGGGGGGTTCCTACGAGCAGTACTTC.

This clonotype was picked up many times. CDR3 DNA sequence: TGTGCCAGCAGGATCAACGAGGAGACTGAAGCTTTCTTT. Encoded protein: CASRINEETEAFF. The chain employs TRBV2 and TRBJ1-1, with D uncertain. CDR1 SNHLY and CDR2 FYNNEI come from the germline V gene. This CDR3 comprises 13 residues. V was clipped by 6 bases and J by 5 bases, with 13 bases between them.

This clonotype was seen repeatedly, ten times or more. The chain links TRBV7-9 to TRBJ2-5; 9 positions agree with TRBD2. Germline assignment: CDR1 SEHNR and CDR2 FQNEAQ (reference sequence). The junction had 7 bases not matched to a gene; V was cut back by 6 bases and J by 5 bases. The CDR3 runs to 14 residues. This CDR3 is CASRVAGEAETQYF. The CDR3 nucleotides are TGTGCCAGCAGGGTAGCGGGAGAGGCGGAGACCCAGTACTTC.

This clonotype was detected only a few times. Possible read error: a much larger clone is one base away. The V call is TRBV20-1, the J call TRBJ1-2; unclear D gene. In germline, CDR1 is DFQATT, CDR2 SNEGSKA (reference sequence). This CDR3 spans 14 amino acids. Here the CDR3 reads CSARDLVAKSGHTF. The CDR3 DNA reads TGCAGTGCTAGAGATCTCGTGGCGAAGAGTGGCCACACCTTC.